A single sample is the source of the 18 T cell receptor beta chains below, sequenced in a study of OX40 agonist ivuxolimab in advanced cancers. TCRdb's table, derived via immunoSEQ multiplex PCR, lists solely in-frame clones and lacks some. The repertoire includes 35,000 to 50,000 clones, about 88% of them detected once, and approximately 1% sits in the top ten. Specimen: CD4+ or CD8+ T cells sorted from blood, collected in a trial of the OX40 agonist ivuxolimab. These receptors all stem from an adult with an advanced solid tumor such as melanoma, head and neck, liver or kidney cancer.

V usage is TRBV10-3 and J usage is TRBJ2-7; TRBD2 aligns across 11 bases. CDR1 is ENHRY and CDR2 is SYGVKD in the germline V gene. After removal of 6 bases from V and 6 bases from J, the junction contained 7 bases not matched to a gene. CDR3 length: 14 amino acids. The CDR3 bases are TGTGCCATCAGGTCGTTACTAGCGGGAGTCGAGCAGTACTTC. Translated, it gives CAIRSLLAGVEQYF.

The chain uses TRBV5-1 and TRBJ2-2; D gene uncertain. V was shortened by 0 bases and J by 0 bases, with 9 bases between the two germline ends. Germline CDR1 is SGHRS and CDR2 is YFSETQ. The CDR3 has 16 residues. The CDR3 coding sequence is TGCGCCAGCAGCTTGGGCGGCCTCGCGAACACCGGGGAGCTGTTTTTT. Amino acids: CASSLGGLANTGELFF.

The chain has TRBV5-4 and TRBJ1-1; D is undetermined. Per germline, CDR1 SGHNT and CDR2 YYREEE (reference sequence). The V gene lost 0 bases and the J gene lost 0 bases, with 6 bases spanning the gap. The CDR3 consists of 14 residues. The CDR3 bases are TGTGCCAGCAGCTTGGGGGTGGTGAACACTGAAGCTTTCTTT. Protein: CASSLGVVNTEAFF.

The genes are TRBV5-1 and TRBJ1-2; D unresolved. Germline CDR1 reads SGHRS; CDR2 reads YFSETQ. V was shortened by 0 bases and J by 8 bases, with 11 bases between the two germline ends. The CDR3 has 13 amino acids. The DNA for the CDR3 is TGCGCCAGCAGCTTGGGGGCTGCGGGGGGCTACACCTTC. Translated, it gives CASSLGAAGGYTF.

A single count supports this clone. This chain connects TRBV7-2 to TRBJ1-5; TRBD1 might be the D (5 bases). This CDR3 spans 14 amino acids. The V end was cut by 5 bases, the J end by 5 bases, with 13 bases between. CDR1 and CDR2 (germline): SGHTA, FQGNSA. For the CDR3, the DNA is TGTGCCAGCAGCACCTTGGGGGTCTATCAGCCCCAGCATTTT. This encodes CASSTLGVYQPQHF.

This clone was observed once. The chain is built from TRBV9 and TRBJ2-1; 7 nucleotides match TRBD1. Per the germline V gene, CDR1 is SGDLS and CDR2 is YYNGEE. The CDR3 is made up of 15 amino acids. V gave up 3 bases and J gave up 3 bases; unmatched junction bases: 6. DNA for the CDR3: TGTGCCAGCAGCGGAGGCACAGGGGTCTACAATGAGCAGTTCTTC. Amino acid sequence: CASSGGTGVYNEQFF.

This chain links TRBV5-1 with TRBJ2-5, with D possibly being TRBD2 (6 bases). Germline V lookup: CDR1 SGHRS, CDR2 YFSETQ. The V and J ends lost 0 bases and 4 bases respectively, with 22 bases between them. This CDR3 has 18 residues. Here the CDR3 reads CASSLVPQGGSQGETQYF. The DNA for the CDR3 is TGCGCCAGCAGCTTGGTTCCCCAGGGAGGCTCCCAGGGAGAGACCCAGTACTTC.

This clone was counted once. The chain carries TRBV7-3 and TRBJ2-7, with 10 nucleotides matching TRBD1. Germline trimming cut 5 bases from V and 0 bases from J; bases unmatched to any gene: 7. The CDR3 extends over 16 amino acids. The germline V gene encodes CDR1 SGHTA and CDR2 FQGTGA. CDR3 in amino acids: CASSLVGTGVSYEQYF. The DNA for the CDR3 is TGTGCCAGCAGCCTGGTAGGGACAGGGGTCTCCTACGAGCAGTACTTC.

The CDR3 nucleotides are TGTGCCAGCAGGTGGGACAGGGGGCCGTCCTACGAGCAGTACTTC. It translates to CASRWDRGPSYEQYF. This sequence joins TRBV7-2 and TRBJ2-7, with 12 bases that match TRBD1. Germline CDR1 and CDR2: SGHTA and FQGNSA. The CDR3 loop spans 15 amino acids. Trimming cost V 6 bases and J 1 base; bases outside gene matches: 4.

The chain combines TRBV6-1 with TRBJ2-2; the D is unclear. CDR1 is MNHNS and CDR2 is SASEGT in the germline V gene. V was shortened by 4 bases and J by 0 bases, with 9 bases between the two germline ends. CDR3 size: 15 residues. The CDR3 bases are TGTGCCAGCAGTGTAGGCGGTACGAACACCGGGGAGCTGTTTTTT. Its protein product is CASSVGGTNTGELFF.

This clone was seen only once. The rearrangement uses TRBV5-4 and TRBJ2-7; D not resolved. CDR1 and CDR2 (germline): SGHNT, YYREEE (reference sequence). CDR3 length: 15 residues. V dropped 2 bases and J dropped 0 bases, with 12 bases sitting between them. CDR3 amino acids: CASSFMPGPSYEQYF. CDR3 in DNA: TGTGCCAGCAGCTTCATGCCAGGACCCTCCTACGAGCAGTACTTC.

The chain links TRBV19 to TRBJ2-7, with 7 bases that match TRBD1. The germline V gene encodes CDR1 LNHDA and CDR2 SQIVND (reference sequence). The CDR3 has 16 residues. V shed 5 bases and J 0 bases; nucleotides not matched to a gene: 10. For the CDR3, the DNA is TGTGCCAGTAGTCCCGCCCGACAGGGCATCTCCTACGAGCAGTACTTC. Amino acids: CASSPARQGISYEQYF.

The CDR3 here is CASSLKRGNTGELFF. In nucleotides, the CDR3 is TGTGCCAGCAGCTTAAAGAGAGGGAACACCGGGGAGCTGTTTTTT. The chain joins TRBV7-6 to TRBJ2-2, with D uncertain. The germline V gene encodes CDR1 SGHVS and CDR2 FNYEAQ. V lost 2 bases, J lost 1 base, and 8 bases lay in between. The CDR3 has 15 amino acids.

This clone rates as medium-sized. This rearrangement joins TRBV11-1 to TRBJ2-4; D is perhaps TRBD1 (6 bases). The CDR3 spans 14 residues. Trimming removed 5 bases from V and 4 bases from J, with 12 bases in between. Germline-derived CDR1 and CDR2 are SGHAT and FQDESV (reference sequence). The CDR3 loop is CASSSRDNKNIQYF. The CDR3 coding sequence is TGTGCCAGCAGCAGCCGGGACAATAAAAACATTCAGTACTTC.

By sample fraction, this clone is medium-sized. The CDR3 protein is CASSPTGDYGYTF. The CDR3 region has the DNA TGTGCCAGCAGCCCTACAGGGGACTATGGCTACACCTTC. The chain couples TRBV7-2 to TRBJ1-2; 7 nucleotides match TRBD1. Germline CDR1 reads SGHTA; CDR2 reads FQGNSA. The CDR3 sequence is 13 residues long. J was trimmed by 3 bases and V by 5 bases; bases with no gene match: 3. Full variable domain (outside the CDR3, taken from reference TRBV7-2 and TRBJ1-2): GAGVSQSPSNKVTEKGKDVELRCDPISGHTALYWYRQSLGQGLEFLIYFQGNSAPDKSGLPSDRFSAERTGGSVSTLTIQRTQQEDSAVYLCASSPTGDYGYTFGSGTRLTVV.

The rearrangement uses TRBV5-1 and TRBJ2-2; 14 bases are a match to TRBD2. The CDR3 has 17 amino acids. Germline CDR1 SGHRS, CDR2 YFSETQ. With 5 bases clipped from V and 0 bases from J, the junction kept 3 bases outside the gene matches. The CDR3 is CASRGTSGSSNTGELFF. In nucleotides, the CDR3 is TGCGCCAGCAGGGGGACTAGCGGGAGTTCGAACACCGGGGAGCTGTTTTTT.

CDR3 nucleotides: TGCGCCAGCAGCCAGCGAAACACAGATACGCAGTATTTT. This encodes CASSQRNTDTQYF. The chain recombines TRBV4-3 with TRBJ2-3; D gene unclear. The germline V gene has CDR1 LGHNA and CDR2 YSLEER. This CDR3 spans 13 amino acids. The ends were cut back, 3 bases at V and 2 bases at J, with 6 bases in the middle.

This sequence joins TRBV2 and TRBJ2-2; TRBD2 matches 13 bases. CDR3 length equals 16 residues. V shed 6 bases and J 4 bases; nucleotides not matched to a gene: 5. The germline V gene encodes CDR1 SNHLY and CDR2 FYNNEI. The CDR3 DNA reads TGTGCCAGCAGCGGACTAGCGGGAGTCTCCACCGGGGAGCTGTTTTTT. This codes for CASSGLAGVSTGELFF. The full variable domain, its missing parts supplied by reference TRBV2 and TRBJ2-2, is EPEVTQTPSHQVTQMGQEVILRCVPISNHLYFYWYRQILGQKVEFLVSFYNNEISEKSEIFDDQFSVERPDGSNFTLKIRSTKLEDSAMYFCASSGLAGVSTGELFFGEGSRLTVL.